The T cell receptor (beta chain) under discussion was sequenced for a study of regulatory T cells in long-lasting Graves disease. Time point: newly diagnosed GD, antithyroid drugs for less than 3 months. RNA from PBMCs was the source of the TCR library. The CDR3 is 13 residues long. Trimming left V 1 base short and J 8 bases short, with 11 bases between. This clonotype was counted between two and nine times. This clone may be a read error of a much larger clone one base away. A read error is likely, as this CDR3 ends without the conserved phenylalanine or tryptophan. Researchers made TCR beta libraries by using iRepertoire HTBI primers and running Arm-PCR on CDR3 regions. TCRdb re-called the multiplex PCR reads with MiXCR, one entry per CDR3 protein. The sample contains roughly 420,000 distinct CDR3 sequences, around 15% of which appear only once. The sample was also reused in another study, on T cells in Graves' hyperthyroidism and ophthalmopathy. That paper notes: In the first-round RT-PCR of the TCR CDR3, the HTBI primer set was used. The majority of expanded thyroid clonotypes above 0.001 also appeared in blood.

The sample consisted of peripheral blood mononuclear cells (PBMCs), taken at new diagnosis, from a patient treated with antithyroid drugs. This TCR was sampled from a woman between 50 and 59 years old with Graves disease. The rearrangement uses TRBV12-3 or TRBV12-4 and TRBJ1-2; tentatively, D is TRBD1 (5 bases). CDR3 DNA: TGTGCCAGCAGTTTAGGGGAGGGGCTCGGCTACACCCTC. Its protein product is CASSLGEGLGYTL.